Each of the 21 T cell receptor beta chains below was sequenced from the same sample in a study of cytomegalovirus exposure and HLA in healthy donors. The PCR ran on 60 Vbeta and 13 Jbeta primers. The protocol was immunoSEQ multiplex PCR, while the TCRdb copy is restricted to in-frame clones and leaves out a portion. The repertoire consists of roughly 220,000 clones, with approximately 70% occurring once and the leading ten covering about 3%. The sample consisted of PBMCs. The receptors shown here come from a man in his forties in good health and CMV-seropositive.

The CDR3 bases are TGCGCCAGCAGCCAAGGTCAACTATCATCGCAGTATTTT. It is translated as CASSQGQLSSQYF. This chain links TRBV4-1 with TRBJ2-3; no reliable D call. V lost 1 base to trimming and J lost 10 bases, with 12 bases between them. This CDR3 is built from 13 residues. Germline CDR1 and CDR2: MGHRA and YSYEKL.

This sequence joins TRBV6-6 and TRBJ2-1; 7 bases match TRBD2. The CDR3 covers 15 residues. V was pared by 0 bases and J by 8 bases, with 7 bases of the junction left unmatched. Germline V gene sequence: CDR1 MNHNY, CDR2 SVGAGI (reference sequence). CDR3 sequence (DNA): TGTGCCAGCAGTTACTCCTCGGTGGGAGGGTATGAGCAGTTCTTC. It specifies CASSYSSVGGYEQFF.

This clone has just a few counts. Its ends do not fully match the called genes, so a read error is possible. The CDR3 sequence is CASSEVAGAEQLF. CDR3 DNA: TGTGCCAGCAGTGAAGTCGCGGGGGCTGAGCAGCTCTTC. The chain combines TRBV6-1 with TRBJ2-1; D perhaps matches TRBD2 (7 bases). The CDR3 spans 13 residues. The germline CDR1 and CDR2 sequences are MNHNS and SASEGT.

In its sample, this clone was seen a few times. The CDR3 nucleotides are TGTGCCAGCAGGTCCGGGACTAGCGGGTCTCACGAGCAGTACTTC. Translation gives CASRSGTSGSHEQYF. The genes are TRBV2 and TRBJ2-7, with 12 nucleotides matching TRBD2. J gave up 5 bases and V 6 bases, and 8 bases lay outside the gene matches. The CDR3 runs to 15 residues. Per the germline V gene, CDR1 is SNHLY and CDR2 is FYNNEI.

The rearrangement joins TRBV29-1 to TRBJ2-1; 9 nucleotides line up with TRBD1. The ends lost 4 bases at V and 7 bases at J; junction bases unmatched: 2. Germline loops: CDR1 SQVTM, CDR2 ANQGSEA. The CDR3 contains 12 residues. CDR3 in amino acids: CSVGTGDNEQFF. CDR3 DNA: TGCAGCGTTGGGACAGGGGATAATGAGCAGTTCTTC.

This clone is a singleton in its sample. The chain is built from TRBV28 and TRBJ2-5; 9 bases fit TRBD1. Germline CDR1 and CDR2: MDHEN and SYDVKM. This CDR3 comprises 16 residues. The J segment lost 3 bases and the V segment lost 5 bases, leaving 10 bases of the junction unmatched. CDR3 sequence (DNA): TGTGCCAGCAGTCCTGGACAGGGGATAAGGGAAGAGACCCAGTACTTC. Protein sequence: CASSPGQGIREETQYF.

The chain is built from TRBV28 and TRBJ2-2, with a tentative D call TRBD1 (6 bases). This CDR3 is built from 14 residues. Germline loops: CDR1 MDHEN, CDR2 SYDVKM. V shed 7 bases and J shed 4 bases, with 13 bases lying between them. This chain's CDR3 is CASNPTGFTGELFF. The CDR3, as DNA: TGTGCCAGCAACCCTACAGGGTTCACCGGGGAGCTGTTTTTT.

CDR3 nucleotide sequence: TGTGCCAGCAGATCCTCGGGGGTCCAAAAACTGTTTTTT. It translates to CASRSSGVQKLFF. V gene TRBV6-1 combines with J gene TRBJ1-4, with D perhaps TRBD1 (5 bases). The CDR3 runs to 13 residues. CDR1 MNHNS and CDR2 SASEGT come from the germline V gene. The V end was cut by 6 bases, the J end by 9 bases, with 14 bases between.

This chain uses TRBV7-2 with TRBJ2-7; possible D gene TRBD2, 5 bases. The CDR3 totals 15 residues. Between the trimmed V and J ends, which lost 2 bases and 6 bases, there was a span of 17 bases. The V gene's germline CDR1 is SGHTA and CDR2 FQGNSA. The CDR3 nucleotides read TGTGCCAGCAGCTTACAACAGAGTCTACGGGGCGAGCAGTACTTC. It specifies CASSLQQSLRGEQYF.

The chain combines TRBV7-2 with TRBJ2-7; D unclear. The germline gives CDR1 SGHTA, CDR2 FQGNSA. V lost 5 bases and J 3 bases, leaving 17 bases between the germline ends. The CDR3 is 15 residues long. CDR3 DNA sequence: TGTGCCAGCAGCGTGAATAGTGTGGTGATCTACGAGCAGTACTTC. Encoded protein: CASSVNSVVIYEQYF.

This clone was counted a few times. The J gene is TRBJ1-2, the V gene TRBV5-6; D might be TRBD1 (6 bases). Per germline, CDR1 SGHDT and CDR2 YYEEEE. Trimming took off 3 bases at V and 3 bases at J, with 12 bases between the two ends. This CDR3 region has 14 residues. For the CDR3, the DNA is TGTGCCAGCAGCTATTACAGGGAGCACTATGGCTACACCTTC. This encodes CASSYYREHYGYTF.

This clone was seen just once. The chain uses TRBV6-5 and TRBJ1-5; 12 positions agree with TRBD1. The CDR3 is made up of 14 amino acids. V shed 10 bases, J shed 6 bases, and the junction held 7 bases outside the gene matches. Germline values: CDR1 MNHEY, CDR2 SVGAGI. Written as DNA, the CDR3 is TGTGCCACCGGGGACAGGGGGCCGGCTCAGCCCCAGCATTTT. Translated: CATGDRGPAQPQHF.

This rearrangement joins TRBV2 to TRBJ1-2; a weak D match, TRBD1 (5 bases). Germline values: CDR1 SNHLY, CDR2 FYNNEI. This CDR3 has 13 amino acids. V lost 0 bases and J lost 6, with 8 bases in between. The CDR3 coding sequence is TGTGCCAGCAGTGAAGCTGTCAGGGATGGCTACACCTTC. Translated: CASSEAVRDGYTF.

The genes are TRBV9 and TRBJ1-3; a possible D gene is TRBD1 (6 bases). Per the germline V gene, CDR1 is SGDLS and CDR2 is YYNGEE. The CDR3 runs 17 residues. The germline V and J ends were trimmed by 2 bases and 0 bases, with 15 bases remaining between them. Here the CDR3 DNA reads TGTGCCAGCAGCGTGGGGGACACATCCTTCTCTGGAAACACCATATATTTT. It specifies CASSVGDTSFSGNTIYF.

This clone was picked up a small number of times. The gene calls are TRBV5-6 and TRBJ2-5; 9 bases align to TRBD1. Trimming removed 2 bases from V and 5 bases from J; junction bases left unmatched: 4. The CDR3 consists of 14 residues. The germline CDR1 and CDR2 sequences are SGHDT and YYEEEE. Written as DNA, the CDR3 is TGTGCCAGCAGCTTCTTTGGGACAGGGGAGACCCAGTACTTC. It yields the protein CASSFFGTGETQYF.

The chain is built from TRBV5-1 and TRBJ2-2; 7 bases map to TRBD1. The CDR3 is 15 amino acids. Germline values: CDR1 SGHRS, CDR2 YFSETQ. V lost 4 bases and J lost 13; bases outside the gene matches: 16. The CDR3 nucleotides are TGCGCCAGCAGCCTTTACTACGGGACAGAGGGCGTGCTGTTTTTT. Translated, it gives CASSLYYGTEGVLFF. The entire variable domain, with the rest obtained from reference TRBV5-1 and TRBJ2-2, is as follows: KAGVTQTPRYLIKTRGQQVTLSCSPISGHRSVSWYQQTPGQGLQFLFEYFSETQRNKGNFPGRFSGRQFSNSRSEMNVSTLELGDSALYLCASSLYYGTEGVLFFGEGSRLTVL.

In nucleotides, the CDR3 is TGCGCCAGCAGCCAGACCCGGGACAGGGCCTACGAGCAGTACTTC. The encoded protein is CASSQTRDRAYEQYF. The rearrangement uses TRBV4-1 and TRBJ2-7; 9 positions match TRBD1. CDR3 length equals 15 residues. J was trimmed by 2 bases and V by 3 bases; bases with no gene match: 5. Germline V gene sequence: CDR1 MGHRA, CDR2 YSYEKL.

This clone was recorded only once. The CDR3 DNA follows: TGTGCCAGTAGTCCTGCTCGCGGGGGTTTCTACGAGCAGTACTTC. It codes for CASSPARGGFYEQYF. The J gene is TRBJ2-7, the V gene TRBV19; 7 positions match TRBD2. CDR3 size: 15 residues. The V gene's germline CDR1 is LNHDA and CDR2 SQIVND (reference sequence). V lost 5 bases to trimming and J lost 3 bases; unmatched junction nucleotides: 10.

CDR3 region: CSVESSGLLNYGYTF. CDR3 DNA sequence: TGCAGCGTTGAAAGCTCGGGTTTATTGAACTATGGCTACACCTTC. The chain carries TRBV29-1 and TRBJ1-2; no clear D gene. CDR3 length: 15 amino acids. Trimming took off 2 bases at V and 2 bases at J, with 15 bases between the two ends. Germline CDR1 and CDR2: SQVTM and ANQGSEA. Drawing the rest from reference TRBV29-1 and TRBJ1-2, the complete variable domain is SAVISQKPSRDICQRGTSLTIQCQVDSQVTMMFWYRQQPGQSLTLIATANQGSEATYESGFVIDKFPISRPNLTFSTLTVSNMSPEDSSIYLCSVESSGLLNYGYTFGSGTRLTVV.

This rearrangement joins TRBV27 to TRBJ2-3; maybe TRBD2 (6 bases). The V gene's germline CDR1 is MNHEY and CDR2 SMNVEV (reference sequence). The CDR3 consists of 17 residues. Trimming stripped 3 bases from V and 4 bases from J, with 20 bases between. CDR3 coding DNA: TGTGCCAGCAGTTTGAAGTTACCTTTACTAGCCGCAGATACGCAGTATTTT. Translation gives CASSLKLPLLAADTQYF.

V usage is TRBV7-3 and J usage is TRBJ2-1; D ambiguous. CDR1 SGHTA and CDR2 FQGTGA come from the germline V gene. There are 14 residues in the CDR3. V shed 3 bases and J shed 6 bases, with 12 bases lying between them. The CDR3 loop is CASSLGTSGNEQFF. The CDR3 nucleotides read TGTGCCAGCAGCTTGGGCACCTCAGGCAATGAGCAGTTCTTC.